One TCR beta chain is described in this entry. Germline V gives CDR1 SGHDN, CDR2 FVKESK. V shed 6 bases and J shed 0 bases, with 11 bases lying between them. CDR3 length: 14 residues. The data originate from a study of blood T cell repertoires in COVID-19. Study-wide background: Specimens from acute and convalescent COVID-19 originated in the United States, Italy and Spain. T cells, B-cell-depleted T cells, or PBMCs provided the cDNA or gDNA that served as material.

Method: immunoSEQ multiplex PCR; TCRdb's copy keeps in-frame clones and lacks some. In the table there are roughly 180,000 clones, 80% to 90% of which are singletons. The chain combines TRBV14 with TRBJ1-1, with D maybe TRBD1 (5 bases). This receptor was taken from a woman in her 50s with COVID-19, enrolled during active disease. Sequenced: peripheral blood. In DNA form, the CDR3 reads TGTGCCAGCAGTCTGGGACTGATGAACACTGAAGCTTTCTTT. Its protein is CASSLGLMNTEAFF.